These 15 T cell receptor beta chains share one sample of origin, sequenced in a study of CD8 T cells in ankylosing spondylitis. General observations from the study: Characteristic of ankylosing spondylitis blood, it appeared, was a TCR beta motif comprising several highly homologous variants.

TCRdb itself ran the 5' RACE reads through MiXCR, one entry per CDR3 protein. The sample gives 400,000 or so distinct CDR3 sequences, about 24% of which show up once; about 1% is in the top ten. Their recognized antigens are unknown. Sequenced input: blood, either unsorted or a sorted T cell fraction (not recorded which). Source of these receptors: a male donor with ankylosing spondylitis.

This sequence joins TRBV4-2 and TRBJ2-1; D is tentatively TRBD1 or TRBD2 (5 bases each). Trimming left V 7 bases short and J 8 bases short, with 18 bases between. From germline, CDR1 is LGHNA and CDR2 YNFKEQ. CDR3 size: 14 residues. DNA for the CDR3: TGTGCCAGCAAGAAGCGGACCCCAGGGCATGAGCAGTTCTTC. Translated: CASKKRTPGHEQFF.

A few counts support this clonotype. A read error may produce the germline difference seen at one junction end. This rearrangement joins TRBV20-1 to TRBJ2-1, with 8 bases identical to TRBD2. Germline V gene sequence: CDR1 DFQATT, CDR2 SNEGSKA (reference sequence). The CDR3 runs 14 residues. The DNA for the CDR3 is TGCAGTGCGAGAGATAGCGGGACCTACAATGAGCAGTTCTTC. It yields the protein CSARDSGTYNEQFF.

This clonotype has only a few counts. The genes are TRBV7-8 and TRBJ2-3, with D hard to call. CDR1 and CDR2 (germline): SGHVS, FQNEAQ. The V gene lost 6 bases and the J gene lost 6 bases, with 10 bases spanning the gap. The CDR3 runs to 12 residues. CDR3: CASRFTGDTQYF. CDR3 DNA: TGTGCCAGCAGGTTCACCGGGGATACGCAGTATTTT.

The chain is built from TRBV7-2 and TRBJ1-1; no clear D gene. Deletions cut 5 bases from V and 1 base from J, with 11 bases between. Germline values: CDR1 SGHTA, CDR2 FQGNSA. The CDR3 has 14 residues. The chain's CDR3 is CASSTRLQNTEAFF. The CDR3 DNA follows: TGTGCCAGCAGCACCAGGCTTCAGAACACTGAAGCTTTCTTT. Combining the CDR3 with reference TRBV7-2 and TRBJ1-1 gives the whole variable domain GAGVSQSPSNKVTEKGKDVELRCDPISGHTALYWYRQSLGQGLEFLIYFQGNSAPDKSGLPSDRFSAERTGGSVSTLTIQRTQQEDSAVYLCASSTRLQNTEAFFGQGTRLTVV.

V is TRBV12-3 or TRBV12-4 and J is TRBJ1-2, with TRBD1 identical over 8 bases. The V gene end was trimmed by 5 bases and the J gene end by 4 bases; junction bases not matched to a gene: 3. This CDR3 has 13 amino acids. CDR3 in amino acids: CASSRTGIYGYTF. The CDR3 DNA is TGTGCCAGCAGTAGGACAGGGATCTATGGCTACACCTTC.

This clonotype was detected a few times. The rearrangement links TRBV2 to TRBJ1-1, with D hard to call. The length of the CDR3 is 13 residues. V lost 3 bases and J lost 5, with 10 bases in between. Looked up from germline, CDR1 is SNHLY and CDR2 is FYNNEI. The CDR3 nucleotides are TGTGCCAGCAGTGAGGCCGGGGTTACTGAAGCTTTCTTT. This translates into CASSEAGVTEAFF.

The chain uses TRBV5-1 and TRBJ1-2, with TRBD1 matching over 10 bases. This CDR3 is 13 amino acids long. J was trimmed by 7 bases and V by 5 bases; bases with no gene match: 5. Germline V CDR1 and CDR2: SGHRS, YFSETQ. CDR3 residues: CASRPTGGPGYTF. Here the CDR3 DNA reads TGCGCCAGCAGACCGACAGGGGGCCCTGGCTACACCTTC.

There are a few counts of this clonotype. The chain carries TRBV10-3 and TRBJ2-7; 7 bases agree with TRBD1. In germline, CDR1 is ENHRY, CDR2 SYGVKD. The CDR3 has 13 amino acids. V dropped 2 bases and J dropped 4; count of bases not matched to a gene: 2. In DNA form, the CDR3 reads TGTGCCATCAGTGAGGGACAGGAATACGAGCAGTACTTC. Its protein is CAISEGQEYEQYF.

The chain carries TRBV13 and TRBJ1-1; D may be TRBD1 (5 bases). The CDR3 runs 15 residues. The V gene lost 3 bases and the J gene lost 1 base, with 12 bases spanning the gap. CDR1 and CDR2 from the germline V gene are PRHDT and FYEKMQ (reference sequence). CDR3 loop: CASSFRGAKNTEAFF. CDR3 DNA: TGTGCCAGCAGCTTCCGAGGGGCGAAGAACACTGAAGCTTTCTTT. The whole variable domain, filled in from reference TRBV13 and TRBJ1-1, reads AAGVIQSPRHLIKEKRETATLKCYPIPRHDTVYWYQQGPGQDPQFLISFYEKMQSDKGSIPDRFSAQQFSDYHSELNMSSLELGDSALYFCASSFRGAKNTEAFFGQGTRLTVV.

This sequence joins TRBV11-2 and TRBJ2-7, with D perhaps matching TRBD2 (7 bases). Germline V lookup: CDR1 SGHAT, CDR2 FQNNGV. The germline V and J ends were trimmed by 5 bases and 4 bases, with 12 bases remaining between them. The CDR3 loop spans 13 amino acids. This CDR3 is CASSPGGQYEQYF. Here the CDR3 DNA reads TGTGCCAGCAGCCCGGGGGGCCAGTACGAGCAGTACTTC.

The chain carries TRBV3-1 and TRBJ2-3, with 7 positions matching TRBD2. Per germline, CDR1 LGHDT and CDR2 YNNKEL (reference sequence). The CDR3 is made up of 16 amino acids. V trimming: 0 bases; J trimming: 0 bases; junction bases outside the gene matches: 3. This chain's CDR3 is CASSQDAGVSTDTQYF. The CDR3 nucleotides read TGTGCCAGCAGCCAAGATGCGGGAGTGAGCACAGATACGCAGTATTTT.

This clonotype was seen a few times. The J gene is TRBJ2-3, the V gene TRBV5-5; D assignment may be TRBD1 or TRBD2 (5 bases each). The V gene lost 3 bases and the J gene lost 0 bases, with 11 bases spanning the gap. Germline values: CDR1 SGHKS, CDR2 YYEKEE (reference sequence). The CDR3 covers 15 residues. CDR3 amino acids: CASSSRDGSTDTQYF. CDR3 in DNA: TGTGCCAGCAGCTCCCGGGACGGTAGCACAGATACGCAGTATTTT.

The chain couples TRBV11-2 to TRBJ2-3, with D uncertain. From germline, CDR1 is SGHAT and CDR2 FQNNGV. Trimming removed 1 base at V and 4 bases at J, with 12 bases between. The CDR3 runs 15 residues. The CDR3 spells CASSLVPFIADTQYF. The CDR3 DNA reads TGTGCCAGCAGCTTAGTCCCCTTTATTGCAGATACGCAGTATTTT.

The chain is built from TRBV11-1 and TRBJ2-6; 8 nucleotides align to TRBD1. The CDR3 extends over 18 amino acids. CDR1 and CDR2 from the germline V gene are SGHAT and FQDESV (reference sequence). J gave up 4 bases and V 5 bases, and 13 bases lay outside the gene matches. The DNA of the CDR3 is TGTGCCAGCAGCCCCACCCAGGGGGCGCTATCCGGGGCCAACGTCCTGACTTTC. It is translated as CASSPTQGALSGANVLTF.

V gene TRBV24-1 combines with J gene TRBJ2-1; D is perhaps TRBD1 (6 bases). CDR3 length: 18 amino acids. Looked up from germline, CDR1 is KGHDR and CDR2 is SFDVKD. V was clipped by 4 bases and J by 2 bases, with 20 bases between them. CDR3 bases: TGTGCCACCAGTGACCCCGGGACAAACCAAAGGGCCTACAATGAGCAGTTCTTC. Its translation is CATSDPGTNQRAYNEQFF.